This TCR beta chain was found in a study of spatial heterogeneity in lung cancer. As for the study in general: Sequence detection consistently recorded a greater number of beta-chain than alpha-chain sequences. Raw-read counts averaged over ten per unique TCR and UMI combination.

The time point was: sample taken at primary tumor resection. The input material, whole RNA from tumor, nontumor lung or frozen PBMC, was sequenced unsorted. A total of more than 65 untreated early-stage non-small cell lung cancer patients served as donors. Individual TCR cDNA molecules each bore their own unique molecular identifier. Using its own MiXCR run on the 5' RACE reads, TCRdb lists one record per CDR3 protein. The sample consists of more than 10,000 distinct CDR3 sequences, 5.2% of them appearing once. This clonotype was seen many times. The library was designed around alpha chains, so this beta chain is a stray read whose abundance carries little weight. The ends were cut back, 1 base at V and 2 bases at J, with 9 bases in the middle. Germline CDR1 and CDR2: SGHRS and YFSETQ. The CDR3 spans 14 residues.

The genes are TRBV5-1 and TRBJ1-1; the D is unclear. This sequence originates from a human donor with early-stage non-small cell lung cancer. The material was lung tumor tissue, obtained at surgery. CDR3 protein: CASSLMDSNTEAFF. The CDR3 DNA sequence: TGCGCCAGCAGCTTGATGGACTCAAACACTGAAGCTTTCTTT.